This T cell receptor (beta chain) was found in a study of lymphopenia after photon versus proton radiotherapy. Clones were sequenced by immunoSEQ multiplex PCR, and TCRdb holds only the in-frame ones, with some missing. The data show roughly 58,000 clones, around 87% seen once. V gave up 3 bases and J gave up 4 bases; unmatched junction bases: 5. The CDR3 has 15 residues. The V gene's germline CDR1 is MNHEY and CDR2 SVGAGI. Sequenced material: peripheral blood, taken from a patient treated with proton-based radiotherapy. The rearrangement joins TRBV6-5 to TRBJ2-7; TRBD1 aligns across 11 bases. This sequence was found in a man at least 80 years old with esophageal cancer. In DNA, the CDR3 is TGTGCCAGCAGTTATTGGACAGGGGGCCCTTACGAGCAGTACTTC. Amino acids: CASSYWTGGPYEQYF.